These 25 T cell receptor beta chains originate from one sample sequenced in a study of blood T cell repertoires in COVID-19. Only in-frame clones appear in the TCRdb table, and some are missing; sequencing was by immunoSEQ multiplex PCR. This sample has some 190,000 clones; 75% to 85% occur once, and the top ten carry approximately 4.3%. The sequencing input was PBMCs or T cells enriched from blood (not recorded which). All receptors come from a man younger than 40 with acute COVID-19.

This CDR3 reads CASSLTGGSSAEAFF. CDR3 DNA: TGTGCCAGCAGCTTGACAGGGGGATCATCGGCTGAAGCTTTCTTT. V is TRBV7-9 and J is TRBJ1-1; 9 bases align to TRBD1. Per germline, CDR1 SEHNR and CDR2 FQNEAQ (reference sequence). The CDR3 contains 15 residues. The ends lost 3 bases at V and 6 bases at J; junction bases unmatched: 8.

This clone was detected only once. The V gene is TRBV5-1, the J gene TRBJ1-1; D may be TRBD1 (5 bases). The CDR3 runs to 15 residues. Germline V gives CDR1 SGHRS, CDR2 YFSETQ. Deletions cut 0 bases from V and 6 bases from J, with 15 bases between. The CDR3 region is CASSLGRGREAEAFF. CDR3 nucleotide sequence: TGCGCCAGCAGCTTGGGGAGGGGAAGAGAGGCTGAAGCTTTCTTT.

The chain's CDR3 is CASSPGQIAGYTF. The DNA of the CDR3 is TGCGCCAGCTCCCCTGGACAGATAGCTGGCTACACCTTC. The chain is built from TRBV5-1 and TRBJ1-2; the D gene is possibly TRBD1 (6 bases). Germline CDR1 reads SGHRS; CDR2 reads YFSETQ. The V and J ends lost 7 bases and 7 bases respectively, with 17 bases between them. This CDR3 comprises 13 residues. Looking up the rest from reference TRBV5-1 and TRBJ1-2 gives the full variable domain: KAGVTQTPRYLIKTRGQQVTLSCSPISGHRSVSWYQQTPGQGLQFLFEYFSETQRNKGNFPGRFSGRQFSNSRSEMNVSTLELGDSALYLCASSPGQIAGYTFGSGTRLTVV.

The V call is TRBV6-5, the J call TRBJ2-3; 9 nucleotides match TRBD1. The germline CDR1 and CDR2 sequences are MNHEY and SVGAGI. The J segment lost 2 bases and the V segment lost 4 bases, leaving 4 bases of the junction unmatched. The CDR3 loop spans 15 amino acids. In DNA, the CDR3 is TGTGCCAGCAGTTTACAGGGGGCCCTCACAGATACGCAGTATTTT. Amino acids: CASSLQGALTDTQYF.

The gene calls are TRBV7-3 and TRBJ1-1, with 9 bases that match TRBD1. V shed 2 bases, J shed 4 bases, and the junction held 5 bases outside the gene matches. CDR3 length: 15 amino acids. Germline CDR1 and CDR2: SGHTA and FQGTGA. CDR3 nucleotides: TGTGCCAGCAGCTTAGACAGGGGGGGACTCACTGAAGCTTTCTTT. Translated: CASSLDRGGLTEAFF.

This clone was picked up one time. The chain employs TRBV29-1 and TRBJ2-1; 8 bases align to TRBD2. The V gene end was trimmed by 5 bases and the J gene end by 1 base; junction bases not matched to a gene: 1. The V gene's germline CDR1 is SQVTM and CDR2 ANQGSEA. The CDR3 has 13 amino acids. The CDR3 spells CSVSGGSYNEQFF. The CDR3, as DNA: TGCAGCGTTAGCGGGGGTTCCTACAATGAGCAGTTCTTC.

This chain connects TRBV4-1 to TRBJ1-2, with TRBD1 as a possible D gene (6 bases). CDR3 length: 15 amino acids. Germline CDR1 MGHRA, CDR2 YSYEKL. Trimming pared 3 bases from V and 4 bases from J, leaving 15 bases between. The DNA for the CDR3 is TGCGCCAGCAGCCAGACAGGCCGAGAGCCCTATGGCTACACCTTC. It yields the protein CASSQTGREPYGYTF.

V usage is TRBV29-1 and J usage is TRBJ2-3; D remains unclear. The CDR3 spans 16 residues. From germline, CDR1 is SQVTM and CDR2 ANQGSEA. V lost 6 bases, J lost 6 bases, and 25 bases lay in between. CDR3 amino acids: CSVSPTVMTYGDTQYF. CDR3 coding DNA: TGCAGCGTCTCACCGACGGTTATGACTTATGGGGATACGCAGTATTTT.

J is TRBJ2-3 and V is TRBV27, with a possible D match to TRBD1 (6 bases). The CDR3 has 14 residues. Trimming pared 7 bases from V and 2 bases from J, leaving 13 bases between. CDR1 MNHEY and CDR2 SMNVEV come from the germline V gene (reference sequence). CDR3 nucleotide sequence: TGTGCCAGCAAAGGACAGCGAATCACAGATACGCAGTATTTT. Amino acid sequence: CASKGQRITDTQYF.

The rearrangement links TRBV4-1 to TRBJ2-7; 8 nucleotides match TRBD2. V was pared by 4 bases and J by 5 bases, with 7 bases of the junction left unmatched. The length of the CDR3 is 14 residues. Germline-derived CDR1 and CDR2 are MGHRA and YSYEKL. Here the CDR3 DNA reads TGCGCCAGCAGCCTAGAGCGGGGGAACGACGAGCAGTACTTC. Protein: CASSLERGNDEQYF.

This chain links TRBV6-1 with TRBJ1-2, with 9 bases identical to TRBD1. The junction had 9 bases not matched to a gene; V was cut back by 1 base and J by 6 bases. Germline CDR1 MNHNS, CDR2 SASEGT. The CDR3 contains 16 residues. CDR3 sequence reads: CASSEDRGRTFHGYTF. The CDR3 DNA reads TGTGCCAGCAGTGAAGACAGGGGGCGAACGTTCCATGGCTACACCTTC.

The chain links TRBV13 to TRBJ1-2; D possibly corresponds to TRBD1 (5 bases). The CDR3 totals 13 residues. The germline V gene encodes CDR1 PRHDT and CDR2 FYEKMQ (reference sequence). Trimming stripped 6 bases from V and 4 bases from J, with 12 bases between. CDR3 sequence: CASRSGHSYGYTF. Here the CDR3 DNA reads TGTGCCAGCAGGTCAGGGCATAGCTATGGCTACACCTTC.

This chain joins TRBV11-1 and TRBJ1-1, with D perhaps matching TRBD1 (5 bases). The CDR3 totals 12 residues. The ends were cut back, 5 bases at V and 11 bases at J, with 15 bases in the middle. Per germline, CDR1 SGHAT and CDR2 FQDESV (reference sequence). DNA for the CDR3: TGTGCCAGCAGCGTCCCGGGACTTGGTGCTTTCTTT. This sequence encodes CASSVPGLGAFF.

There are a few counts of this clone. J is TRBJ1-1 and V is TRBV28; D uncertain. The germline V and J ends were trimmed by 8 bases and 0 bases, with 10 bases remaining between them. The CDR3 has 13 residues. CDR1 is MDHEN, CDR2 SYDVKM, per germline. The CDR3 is CASGLGMNTEAFF. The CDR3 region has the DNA TGTGCCAGCGGCCTTGGCATGAACACTGAAGCTTTCTTT.

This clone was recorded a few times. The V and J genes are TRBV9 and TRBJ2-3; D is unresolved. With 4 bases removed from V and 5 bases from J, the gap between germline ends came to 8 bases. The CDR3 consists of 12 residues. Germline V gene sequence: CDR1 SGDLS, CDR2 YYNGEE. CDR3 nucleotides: TGTGCCAGCAGCTCTCTAAGAGATACGCAGTATTTT. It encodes CASSSLRDTQYF.

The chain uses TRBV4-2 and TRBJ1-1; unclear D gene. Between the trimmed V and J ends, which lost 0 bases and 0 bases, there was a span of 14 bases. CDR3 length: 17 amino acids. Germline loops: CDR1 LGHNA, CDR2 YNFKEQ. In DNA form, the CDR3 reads TGTGCCAGCAGCCAAGATGTTGGGCAGATCATGAACACTGAAGCTTTCTTT. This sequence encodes CASSQDVGQIMNTEAFF.

The CDR3 region has the DNA TGCGCCAGCAGACAGGGGGCGGGGGAGACCCAGTACTTC. Its protein is CASRQGAGETQYF. The V call is TRBV10-2, the J call TRBJ2-5, with 9 positions matching TRBD1. The CDR3 sequence is 13 residues long. Per germline, CDR1 WSHSY and CDR2 SAAADI. J lost 5 bases, V lost 6 bases, and 4 bases had no gene match.

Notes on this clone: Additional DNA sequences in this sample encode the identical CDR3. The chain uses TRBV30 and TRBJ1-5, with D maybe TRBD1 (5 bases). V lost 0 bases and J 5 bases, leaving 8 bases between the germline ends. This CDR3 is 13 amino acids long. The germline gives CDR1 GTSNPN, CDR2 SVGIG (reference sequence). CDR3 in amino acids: CAWSVGGDQPQHF. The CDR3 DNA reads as TGTGCCTGGAGTGTAGGAGGGGATCAGCCCCAGCATTTT.

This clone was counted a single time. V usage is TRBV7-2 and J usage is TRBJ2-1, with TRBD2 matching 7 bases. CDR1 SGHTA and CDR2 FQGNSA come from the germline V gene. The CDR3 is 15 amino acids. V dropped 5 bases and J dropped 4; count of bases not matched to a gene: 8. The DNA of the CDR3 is TGTGCCAGCAGCCCCGGACTAGGGTCGTACAATGAGCAGTTCTTC. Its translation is CASSPGLGSYNEQFF.

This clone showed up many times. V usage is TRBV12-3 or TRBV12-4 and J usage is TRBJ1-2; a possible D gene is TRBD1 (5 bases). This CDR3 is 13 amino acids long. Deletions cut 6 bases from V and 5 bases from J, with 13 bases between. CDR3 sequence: CASRMDTPYGYTF. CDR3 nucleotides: TGTGCCAGCAGGATGGACACACCTTATGGCTACACCTTC.

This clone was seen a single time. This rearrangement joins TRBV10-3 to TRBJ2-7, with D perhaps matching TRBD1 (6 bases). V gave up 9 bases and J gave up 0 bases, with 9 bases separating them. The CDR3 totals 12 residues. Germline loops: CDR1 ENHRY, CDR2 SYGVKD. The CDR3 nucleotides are TGTGCCATAAGACAGGACTCCTACGAGCAGTACTTC. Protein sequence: CAIRQDSYEQYF.

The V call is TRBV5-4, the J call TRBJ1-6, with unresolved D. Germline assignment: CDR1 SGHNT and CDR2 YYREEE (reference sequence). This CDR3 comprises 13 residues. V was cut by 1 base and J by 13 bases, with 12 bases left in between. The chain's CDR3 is CASSLRGSGPLHF. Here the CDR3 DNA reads TGTGCCAGCAGCTTGAGAGGCAGTGGGCCCCTCCACTTT.

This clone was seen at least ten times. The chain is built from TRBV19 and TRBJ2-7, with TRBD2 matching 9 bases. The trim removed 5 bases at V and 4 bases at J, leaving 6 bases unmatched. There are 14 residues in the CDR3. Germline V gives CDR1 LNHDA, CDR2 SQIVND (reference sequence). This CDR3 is CASSGSGLAYEQYF. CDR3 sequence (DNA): TGTGCCAGTAGTGGCTCGGGACTAGCTTACGAGCAGTACTTC.

The CDR3 reads CASSGRQGQETQYF. CDR3 DNA sequence: TGTGCCAGCAGCGGACGACAGGGGCAAGAGACCCAGTACTTC. This chain joins TRBV9 and TRBJ2-5; 8 nucleotides agree with TRBD1. The V segment lost 3 bases and the J segment 2 bases; nucleotides outside the gene matches: 3. The CDR3 totals 14 residues. CDR1 SGDLS and CDR2 YYNGEE come from the germline V gene.

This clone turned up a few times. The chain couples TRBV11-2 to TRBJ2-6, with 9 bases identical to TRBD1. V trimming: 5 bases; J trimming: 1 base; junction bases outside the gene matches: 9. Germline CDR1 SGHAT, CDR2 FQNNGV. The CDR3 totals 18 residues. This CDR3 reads CASSTTGGLRSGANVLTF. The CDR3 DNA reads TGTGCCAGCAGCACTACAGGGGGCCTTAGGTCTGGGGCCAACGTCCTGACTTTC.